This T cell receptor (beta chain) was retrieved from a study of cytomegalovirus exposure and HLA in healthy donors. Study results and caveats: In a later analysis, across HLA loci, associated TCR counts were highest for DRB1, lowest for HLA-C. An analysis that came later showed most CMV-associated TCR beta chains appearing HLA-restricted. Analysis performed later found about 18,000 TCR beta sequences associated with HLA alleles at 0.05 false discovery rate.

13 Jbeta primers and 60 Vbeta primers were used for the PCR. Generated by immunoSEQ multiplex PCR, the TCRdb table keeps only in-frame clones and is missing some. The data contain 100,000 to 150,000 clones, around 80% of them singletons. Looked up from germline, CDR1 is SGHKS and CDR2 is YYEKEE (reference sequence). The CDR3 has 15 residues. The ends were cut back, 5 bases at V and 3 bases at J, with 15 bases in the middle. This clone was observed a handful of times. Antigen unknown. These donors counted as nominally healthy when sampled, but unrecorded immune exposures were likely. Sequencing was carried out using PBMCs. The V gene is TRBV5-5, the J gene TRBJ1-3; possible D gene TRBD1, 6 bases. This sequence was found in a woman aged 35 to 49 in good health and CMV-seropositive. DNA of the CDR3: TGTGCCAGCAGACACTCCCAGGGGTTTGGAAACACCATATATTTT. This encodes CASRHSQGFGNTIYF.